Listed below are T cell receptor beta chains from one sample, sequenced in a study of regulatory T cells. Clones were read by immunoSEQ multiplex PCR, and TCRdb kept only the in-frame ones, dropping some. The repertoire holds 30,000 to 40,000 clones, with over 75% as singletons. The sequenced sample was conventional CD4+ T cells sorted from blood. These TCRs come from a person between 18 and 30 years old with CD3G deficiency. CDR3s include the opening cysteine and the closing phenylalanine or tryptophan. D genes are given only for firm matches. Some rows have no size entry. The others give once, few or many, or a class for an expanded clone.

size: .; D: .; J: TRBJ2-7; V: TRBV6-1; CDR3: CASSRLLHEQYF; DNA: TGTGCCAGCAGTAGACTCCTCCACGAGCAGTACTTC
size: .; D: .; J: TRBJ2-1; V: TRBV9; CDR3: CASSPGLSNEQFF; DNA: TGTGCCAGCAGCCCTGGACTATCCAATGAGCAGTTCTTC
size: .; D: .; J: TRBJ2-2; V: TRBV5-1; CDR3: CASSLGRGTGELFF; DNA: TGCGCCAGCAGCTTAGGGAGAGGCACCGGGGAGCTGTTTTTT
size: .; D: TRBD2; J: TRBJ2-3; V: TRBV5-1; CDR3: CASSLVSGRAADTQYF; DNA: TGCGCCAGCAGCTTGGTGAGCGGGAGGGCCGCAGATACGCAGTATTTT
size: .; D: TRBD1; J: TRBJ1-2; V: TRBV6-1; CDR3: CASSALGQGNYGYTF; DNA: TGTGCCAGCAGTGCCCTCGGACAGGGCAACTATGGCTACACCTTC
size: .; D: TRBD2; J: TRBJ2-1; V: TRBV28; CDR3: CASRIGLAGRYNEQFF; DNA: TGTGCCAGCAGGATCGGCCTAGCGGGGAGATACAATGAGCAGTTCTTC
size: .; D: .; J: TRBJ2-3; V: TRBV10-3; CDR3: CAISEGFRYTQYF; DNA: TGTGCCATCAGTGAGGGATTCCGATATACGCAGTATTTT
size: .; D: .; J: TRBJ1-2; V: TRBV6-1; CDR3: CATSSPANYGYTF; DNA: TGTGCCACCTCCAGCCCAGCTAACTATGGCTACACCTTC
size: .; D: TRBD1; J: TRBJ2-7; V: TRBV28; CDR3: CASSLADRGGAQYF; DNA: TGTGCCAGCAGTTTAGCCGACAGGGGCGGAGCGCAGTACTTC
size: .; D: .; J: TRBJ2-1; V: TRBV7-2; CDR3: CASSQGNSYNEQFF; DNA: TGTGCCAGCAGCCAAGGGAACAGCTACAATGAGCAGTTCTTC
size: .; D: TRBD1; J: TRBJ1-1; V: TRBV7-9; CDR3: CASSKTGDRAFF; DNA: TGTGCCAGCAGCAAAACAGGGGACCGCGCTTTCTTT
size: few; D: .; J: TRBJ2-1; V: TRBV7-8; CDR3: CASSPLTAGRQFF; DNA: TGTGCCAGCAGTCCACTCACAGCGGGTCGGCAGTTCTTC
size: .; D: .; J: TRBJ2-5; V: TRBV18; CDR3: CASSRGMQETQYF; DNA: TGTGCCAGCTCACGGGGGATGCAAGAGACCCAGTACTTC
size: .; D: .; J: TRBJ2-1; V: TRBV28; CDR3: CASRGPELYNEQFF; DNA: TGTGCCTCGAGGGGCCCGGAACTCTACAATGAGCAGTTCTTC
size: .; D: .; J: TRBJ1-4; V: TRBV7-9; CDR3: CASSRADRGEKLFF; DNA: TGTGCCAGCAGCCGGGCGGACAGAGGCGAAAAACTGTTTTTT